This T cell receptor (beta chain) was recovered during a study of blood T cell repertoires in COVID-19. On the study more broadly: COVID-19 samples collected from the United States, Italy and Spain covered acute and convalescent phases. PBMCs, B-cell-depleted T cells, or T cells were the source of the cDNA or gDNA that made up the material.

This clone is a singleton in its sample. The length of the CDR3 is 15 residues. Germline V gives CDR1 SGHTA, CDR2 FQGTGA. Trimming shortened V by 6 bases and J by 0 bases, and 11 bases separated the two germline ends. How the authors handled the data: Amplification of reference gene primers provided the estimated nucleated cell counts. Assay used: immunoSEQ multiplex PCR; TCRdb lists only in-frame clones, some missing. D and trimming come from the DNA, and the V and J calls and clone size come from that table. The sample comprises under 200,000 clones, roughly four fifths of which are singletons, and about 6.5% rests with the top ten.

The sequence was collected from a woman in her 40s with acute or convalescent COVID-19. The chain uses TRBV7-3 and TRBJ2-2; D may be TRBD1 (6 bases). What was sequenced was peripheral blood. The CDR3 DNA is TGTGCCAGCAGTAAGAGGGGGACGAACACCGGGGAGCTGTTTTTT. This sequence encodes CASSKRGTNTGELFF.